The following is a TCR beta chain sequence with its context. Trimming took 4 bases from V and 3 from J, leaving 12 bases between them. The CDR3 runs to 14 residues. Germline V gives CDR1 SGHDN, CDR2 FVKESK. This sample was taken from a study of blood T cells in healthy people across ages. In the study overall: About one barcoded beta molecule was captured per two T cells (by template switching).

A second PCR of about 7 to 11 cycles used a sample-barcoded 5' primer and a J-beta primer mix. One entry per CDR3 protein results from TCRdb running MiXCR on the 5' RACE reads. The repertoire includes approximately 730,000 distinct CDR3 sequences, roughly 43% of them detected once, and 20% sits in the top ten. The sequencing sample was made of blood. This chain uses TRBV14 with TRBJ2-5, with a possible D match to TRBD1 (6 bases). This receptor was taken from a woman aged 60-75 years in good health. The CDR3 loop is CASSRDNVEETQYF. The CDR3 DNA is TGTGCCAGCAGCCGGGACAACGTGGAAGAGACCCAGTACTTC.